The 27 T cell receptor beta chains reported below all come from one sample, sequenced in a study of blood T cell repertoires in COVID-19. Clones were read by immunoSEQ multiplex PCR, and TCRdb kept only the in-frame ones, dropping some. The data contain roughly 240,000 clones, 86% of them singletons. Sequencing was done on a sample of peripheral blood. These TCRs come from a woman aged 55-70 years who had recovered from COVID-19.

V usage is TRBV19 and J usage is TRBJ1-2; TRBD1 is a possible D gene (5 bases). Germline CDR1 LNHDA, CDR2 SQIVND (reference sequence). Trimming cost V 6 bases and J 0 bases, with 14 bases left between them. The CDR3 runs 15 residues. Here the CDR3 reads CASSPQGTANYGYTF. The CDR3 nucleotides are TGTGCCAGTAGCCCTCAGGGAACTGCTAACTATGGCTACACCTTC.

CDR3 sequence reads: CASRRDRWDEKLFF. In DNA, the CDR3 is TGTGCCAGCCGCCGGGACAGGTGGGATGAAAAACTGTTTTTT. The chain has TRBV6-2 or TRBV6-3 and TRBJ1-4; 8 nucleotides agree with TRBD1. In germline, CDR1 is MNHEY, CDR2 SVGEGT. This CDR3 is 14 amino acids long. Trimming at V came to 8 bases and at J to 6 bases, leaving 8 bases not matched to a gene.

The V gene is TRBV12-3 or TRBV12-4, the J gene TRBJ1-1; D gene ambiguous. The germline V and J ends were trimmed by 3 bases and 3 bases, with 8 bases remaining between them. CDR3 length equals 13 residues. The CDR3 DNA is TGTGCCAGCAGTTTTGATGCGTACACTGAAGCTTTCTTT. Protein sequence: CASSFDAYTEAFF.

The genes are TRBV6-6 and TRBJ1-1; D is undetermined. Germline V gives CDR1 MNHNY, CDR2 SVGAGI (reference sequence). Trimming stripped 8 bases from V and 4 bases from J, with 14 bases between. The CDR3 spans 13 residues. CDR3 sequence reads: CASGRKASTEAFF. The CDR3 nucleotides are TGTGCCAGCGGGCGAAAGGCATCCACTGAAGCTTTCTTT.

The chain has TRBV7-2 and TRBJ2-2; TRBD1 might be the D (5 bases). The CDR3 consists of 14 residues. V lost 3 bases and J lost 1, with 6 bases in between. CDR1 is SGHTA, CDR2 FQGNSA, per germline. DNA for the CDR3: TGTGCCAGCAGCTTCGACAGGAACACCGGGGAGCTGTTTTTT. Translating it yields CASSFDRNTGELFF.

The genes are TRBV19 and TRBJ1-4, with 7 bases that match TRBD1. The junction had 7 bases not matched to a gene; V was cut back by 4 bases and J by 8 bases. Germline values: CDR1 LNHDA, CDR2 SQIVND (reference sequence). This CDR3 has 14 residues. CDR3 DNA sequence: TGTGCCAGTAGTACGGGACAGATGCGCGAAAAACTGTTTTTT. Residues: CASSTGQMREKLFF.

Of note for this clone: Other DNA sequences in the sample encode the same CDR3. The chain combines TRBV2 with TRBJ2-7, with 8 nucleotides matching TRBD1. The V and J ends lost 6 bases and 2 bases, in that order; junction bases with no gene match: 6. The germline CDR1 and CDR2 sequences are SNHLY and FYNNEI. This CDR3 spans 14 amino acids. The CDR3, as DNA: TGTGCCAGCAGCCAGGGACAGGCGCCCTACGAGCAGTACTTC. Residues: CASSQGQAPYEQYF.

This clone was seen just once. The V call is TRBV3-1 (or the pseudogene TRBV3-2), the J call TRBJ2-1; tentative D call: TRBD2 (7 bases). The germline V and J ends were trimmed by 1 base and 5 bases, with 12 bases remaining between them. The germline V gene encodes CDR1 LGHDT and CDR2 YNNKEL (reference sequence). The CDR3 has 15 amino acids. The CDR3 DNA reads TGTGCCAGCAGCCAAGGGAGGGGGGGACACAATGAGCAGTTCTTC. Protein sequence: CASSQGRGGHNEQFF.

CDR3 coding DNA: TGTGCCAGCAGCCAATTACCAGGGGAAGACTCACCCCTCCACTTT. Translated: CASSQLPGEDSPLHF. The chain is built from TRBV3-1 (or the pseudogene TRBV3-2) and TRBJ1-6; possibly TRBD1 for D (6 bases). V was shortened by 2 bases and J by 10 bases, with 15 bases between the two germline ends. CDR1 and CDR2 (germline): LGHDT, YNNKEL (reference sequence). This CDR3 comprises 15 residues.

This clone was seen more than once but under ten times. CDR3 sequence: CASSPMRLPNEQFF. The CDR3 nucleotides are TGTGCCAGCTCACCGATGAGGTTGCCTAATGAGCAGTTCTTC. V and J are TRBV18 and TRBJ2-1; D not resolved. This CDR3 has 14 residues. Trimming removed 3 bases at V and 7 bases at J, with 13 bases between. Germline V gene sequence: CDR1 KGHSH, CDR2 LQKENI.

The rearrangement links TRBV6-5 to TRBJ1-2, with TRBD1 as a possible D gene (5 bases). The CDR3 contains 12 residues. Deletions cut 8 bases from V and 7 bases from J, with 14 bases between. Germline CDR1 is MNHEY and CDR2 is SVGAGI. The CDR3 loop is CASRGRDGGYTF. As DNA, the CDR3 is TGTGCCAGCCGGGGGAGGGATGGTGGCTACACCTTC.

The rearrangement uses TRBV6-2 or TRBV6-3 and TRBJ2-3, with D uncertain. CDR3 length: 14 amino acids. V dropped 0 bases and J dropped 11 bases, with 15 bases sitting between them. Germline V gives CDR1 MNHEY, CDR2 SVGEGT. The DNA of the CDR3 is TGTGCCAGCAGTTACTCGAACGACGCTAGGCGGCAGTATTTT. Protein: CASSYSNDARRQYF.

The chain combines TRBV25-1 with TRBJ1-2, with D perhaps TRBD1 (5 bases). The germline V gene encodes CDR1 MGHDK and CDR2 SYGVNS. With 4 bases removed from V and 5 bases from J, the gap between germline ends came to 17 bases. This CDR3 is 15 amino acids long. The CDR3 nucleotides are TGTGCCAGCAGTGGACAGAATCGACTGCATTATGGCTACACCTTC. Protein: CASSGQNRLHYGYTF.

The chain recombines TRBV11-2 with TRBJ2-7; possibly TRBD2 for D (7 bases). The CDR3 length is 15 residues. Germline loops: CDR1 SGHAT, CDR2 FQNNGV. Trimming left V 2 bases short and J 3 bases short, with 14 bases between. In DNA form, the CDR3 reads TGTGCCAGCAGCTTACTCGTAGGGGGGGGCTACGAGCAGTACTTC. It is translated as CASSLLVGGGYEQYF.

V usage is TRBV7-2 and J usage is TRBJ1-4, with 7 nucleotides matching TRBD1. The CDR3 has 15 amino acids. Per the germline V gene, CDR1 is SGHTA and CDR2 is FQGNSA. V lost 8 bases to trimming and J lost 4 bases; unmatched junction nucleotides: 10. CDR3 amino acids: CASGASGQYNEKLFF. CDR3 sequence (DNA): TGTGCCAGCGGAGCTTCGGGACAGTATAATGAAAAACTGTTTTTT.

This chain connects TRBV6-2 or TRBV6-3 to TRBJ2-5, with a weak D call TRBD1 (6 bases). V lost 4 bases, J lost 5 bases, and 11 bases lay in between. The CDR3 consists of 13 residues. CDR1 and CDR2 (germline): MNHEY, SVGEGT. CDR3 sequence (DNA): TGTGCCAGCAGTTTAGGGGGTCTGGAGACCCAGTACTTC. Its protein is CASSLGGLETQYF.

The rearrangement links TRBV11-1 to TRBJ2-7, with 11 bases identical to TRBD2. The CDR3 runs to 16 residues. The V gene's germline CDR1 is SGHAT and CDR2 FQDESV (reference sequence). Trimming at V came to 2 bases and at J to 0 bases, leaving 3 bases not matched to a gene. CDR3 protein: CASSLTSGGLSYEQYF. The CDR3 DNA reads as TGTGCCAGCAGCTTAACTAGCGGGGGCCTCTCCTACGAGCAGTACTTC.

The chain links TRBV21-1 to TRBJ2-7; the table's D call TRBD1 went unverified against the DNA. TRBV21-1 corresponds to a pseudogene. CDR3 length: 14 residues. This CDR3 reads CASQHFGTPYEQYF. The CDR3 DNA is TGTGCCTCACAGCATTTCGGGACACCCTACGAGCAGTACTTC.

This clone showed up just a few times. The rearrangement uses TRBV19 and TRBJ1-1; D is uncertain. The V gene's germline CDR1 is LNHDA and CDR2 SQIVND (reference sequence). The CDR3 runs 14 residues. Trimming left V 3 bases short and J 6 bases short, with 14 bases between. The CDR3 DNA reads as TGTGCCAGTAGTATTACGGTCCAGGTACCTGAAGCTTTCTTT. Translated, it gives CASSITVQVPEAFF.

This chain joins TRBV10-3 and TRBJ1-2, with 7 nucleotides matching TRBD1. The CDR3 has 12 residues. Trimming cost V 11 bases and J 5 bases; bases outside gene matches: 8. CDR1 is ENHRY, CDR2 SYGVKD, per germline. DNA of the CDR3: TGTGCCGTCCCCGGGACAGCGTATGGCTACACCTTC. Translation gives CAVPGTAYGYTF.

CDR3 coding DNA: TGTGCCAGCAGCTTAGCGGGGGGGCTCGTCGGGGAGACCCAGTACTTC. It specifies CASSLAGGLVGETQYF. The chain employs TRBV13 and TRBJ2-5; 8 bases are shared with TRBD2. This CDR3 has 16 amino acids. CDR1 is PRHDT, CDR2 FYEKMQ, per germline (reference sequence). Losses at the gene ends were 1 base for V and 5 bases for J; bases not matched to a gene: 9.

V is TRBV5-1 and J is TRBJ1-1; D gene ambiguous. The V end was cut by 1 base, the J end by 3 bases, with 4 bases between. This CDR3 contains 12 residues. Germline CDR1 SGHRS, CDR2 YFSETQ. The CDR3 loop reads CASSLQDTEAFF. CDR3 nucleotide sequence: TGCGCCAGCAGCTTGCAGGACACTGAAGCTTTCTTT. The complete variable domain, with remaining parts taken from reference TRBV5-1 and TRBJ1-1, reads KAGVTQTPRYLIKTRGQQVTLSCSPISGHRSVSWYQQTPGQGLQFLFEYFSETQRNKGNFPGRFSGRQFSNSRSEMNVSTLELGDSALYLCASSLQDTEAFFGQGTRLTVV.

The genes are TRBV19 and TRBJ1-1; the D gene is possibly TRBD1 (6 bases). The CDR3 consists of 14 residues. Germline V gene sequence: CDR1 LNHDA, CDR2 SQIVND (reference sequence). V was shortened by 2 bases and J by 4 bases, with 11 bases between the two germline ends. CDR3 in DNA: TGTGCCAGTAGTATAAACCGAGGGGGCACTGAAGCTTTCTTT. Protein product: CASSINRGGTEAFF. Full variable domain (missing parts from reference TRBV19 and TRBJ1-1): DGGITQSPKYLFRKEGQNVTLSCEQNLNHDAMYWYRQDPGQGLRLIYYSQIVNDFQKGDIAEGYSVSREKKESFPLTVTSAQKNPTAFYLCASSINRGGTEAFFGQGTRLTVV.

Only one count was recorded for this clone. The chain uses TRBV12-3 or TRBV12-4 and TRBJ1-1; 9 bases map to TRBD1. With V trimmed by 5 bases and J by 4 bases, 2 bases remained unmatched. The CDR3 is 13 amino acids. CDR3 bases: TGTGCCAGCAGTGGGACAGGGCGCACTGAAGCTTTCTTT. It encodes CASSGTGRTEAFF.

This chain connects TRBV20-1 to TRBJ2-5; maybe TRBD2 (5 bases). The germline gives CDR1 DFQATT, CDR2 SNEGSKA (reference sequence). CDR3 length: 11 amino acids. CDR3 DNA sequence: TGCGGATATATGGTAGCGGAGACCCAGTACTTC. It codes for CGYMVAETQYF.

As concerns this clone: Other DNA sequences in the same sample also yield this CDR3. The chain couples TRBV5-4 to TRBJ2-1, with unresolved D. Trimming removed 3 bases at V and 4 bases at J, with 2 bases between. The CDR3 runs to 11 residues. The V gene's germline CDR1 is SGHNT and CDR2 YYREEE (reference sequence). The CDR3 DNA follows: TGTGCCAGCAGCTCATACAATGAGCAGTTCTTC. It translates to CASSSYNEQFF.

DNA of the CDR3: TGTGCCAGCAGTGAATTGGGAGGGGGGAGTACAGATACGCAGTATTTT. Residues: CASSELGGGSTDTQYF. This chain joins TRBV2 and TRBJ2-3; the D gene is possibly TRBD2 (7 bases). The germline V gene encodes CDR1 SNHLY and CDR2 FYNNEI. Trimming cost V 2 bases and J 3 bases, with 15 bases left between them. The CDR3 has 16 residues. Full variable domain (outside the CDR3, taken from reference TRBV2 and TRBJ2-3): EPEVTQTPSHQVTQMGQEVILRCVPISNHLYFYWYRQILGQKVEFLVSFYNNEISEKSEIFDDQFSVERPDGSNFTLKIRSTKLEDSAMYFCASSELGGGSTDTQYFGPGTRLTVL.